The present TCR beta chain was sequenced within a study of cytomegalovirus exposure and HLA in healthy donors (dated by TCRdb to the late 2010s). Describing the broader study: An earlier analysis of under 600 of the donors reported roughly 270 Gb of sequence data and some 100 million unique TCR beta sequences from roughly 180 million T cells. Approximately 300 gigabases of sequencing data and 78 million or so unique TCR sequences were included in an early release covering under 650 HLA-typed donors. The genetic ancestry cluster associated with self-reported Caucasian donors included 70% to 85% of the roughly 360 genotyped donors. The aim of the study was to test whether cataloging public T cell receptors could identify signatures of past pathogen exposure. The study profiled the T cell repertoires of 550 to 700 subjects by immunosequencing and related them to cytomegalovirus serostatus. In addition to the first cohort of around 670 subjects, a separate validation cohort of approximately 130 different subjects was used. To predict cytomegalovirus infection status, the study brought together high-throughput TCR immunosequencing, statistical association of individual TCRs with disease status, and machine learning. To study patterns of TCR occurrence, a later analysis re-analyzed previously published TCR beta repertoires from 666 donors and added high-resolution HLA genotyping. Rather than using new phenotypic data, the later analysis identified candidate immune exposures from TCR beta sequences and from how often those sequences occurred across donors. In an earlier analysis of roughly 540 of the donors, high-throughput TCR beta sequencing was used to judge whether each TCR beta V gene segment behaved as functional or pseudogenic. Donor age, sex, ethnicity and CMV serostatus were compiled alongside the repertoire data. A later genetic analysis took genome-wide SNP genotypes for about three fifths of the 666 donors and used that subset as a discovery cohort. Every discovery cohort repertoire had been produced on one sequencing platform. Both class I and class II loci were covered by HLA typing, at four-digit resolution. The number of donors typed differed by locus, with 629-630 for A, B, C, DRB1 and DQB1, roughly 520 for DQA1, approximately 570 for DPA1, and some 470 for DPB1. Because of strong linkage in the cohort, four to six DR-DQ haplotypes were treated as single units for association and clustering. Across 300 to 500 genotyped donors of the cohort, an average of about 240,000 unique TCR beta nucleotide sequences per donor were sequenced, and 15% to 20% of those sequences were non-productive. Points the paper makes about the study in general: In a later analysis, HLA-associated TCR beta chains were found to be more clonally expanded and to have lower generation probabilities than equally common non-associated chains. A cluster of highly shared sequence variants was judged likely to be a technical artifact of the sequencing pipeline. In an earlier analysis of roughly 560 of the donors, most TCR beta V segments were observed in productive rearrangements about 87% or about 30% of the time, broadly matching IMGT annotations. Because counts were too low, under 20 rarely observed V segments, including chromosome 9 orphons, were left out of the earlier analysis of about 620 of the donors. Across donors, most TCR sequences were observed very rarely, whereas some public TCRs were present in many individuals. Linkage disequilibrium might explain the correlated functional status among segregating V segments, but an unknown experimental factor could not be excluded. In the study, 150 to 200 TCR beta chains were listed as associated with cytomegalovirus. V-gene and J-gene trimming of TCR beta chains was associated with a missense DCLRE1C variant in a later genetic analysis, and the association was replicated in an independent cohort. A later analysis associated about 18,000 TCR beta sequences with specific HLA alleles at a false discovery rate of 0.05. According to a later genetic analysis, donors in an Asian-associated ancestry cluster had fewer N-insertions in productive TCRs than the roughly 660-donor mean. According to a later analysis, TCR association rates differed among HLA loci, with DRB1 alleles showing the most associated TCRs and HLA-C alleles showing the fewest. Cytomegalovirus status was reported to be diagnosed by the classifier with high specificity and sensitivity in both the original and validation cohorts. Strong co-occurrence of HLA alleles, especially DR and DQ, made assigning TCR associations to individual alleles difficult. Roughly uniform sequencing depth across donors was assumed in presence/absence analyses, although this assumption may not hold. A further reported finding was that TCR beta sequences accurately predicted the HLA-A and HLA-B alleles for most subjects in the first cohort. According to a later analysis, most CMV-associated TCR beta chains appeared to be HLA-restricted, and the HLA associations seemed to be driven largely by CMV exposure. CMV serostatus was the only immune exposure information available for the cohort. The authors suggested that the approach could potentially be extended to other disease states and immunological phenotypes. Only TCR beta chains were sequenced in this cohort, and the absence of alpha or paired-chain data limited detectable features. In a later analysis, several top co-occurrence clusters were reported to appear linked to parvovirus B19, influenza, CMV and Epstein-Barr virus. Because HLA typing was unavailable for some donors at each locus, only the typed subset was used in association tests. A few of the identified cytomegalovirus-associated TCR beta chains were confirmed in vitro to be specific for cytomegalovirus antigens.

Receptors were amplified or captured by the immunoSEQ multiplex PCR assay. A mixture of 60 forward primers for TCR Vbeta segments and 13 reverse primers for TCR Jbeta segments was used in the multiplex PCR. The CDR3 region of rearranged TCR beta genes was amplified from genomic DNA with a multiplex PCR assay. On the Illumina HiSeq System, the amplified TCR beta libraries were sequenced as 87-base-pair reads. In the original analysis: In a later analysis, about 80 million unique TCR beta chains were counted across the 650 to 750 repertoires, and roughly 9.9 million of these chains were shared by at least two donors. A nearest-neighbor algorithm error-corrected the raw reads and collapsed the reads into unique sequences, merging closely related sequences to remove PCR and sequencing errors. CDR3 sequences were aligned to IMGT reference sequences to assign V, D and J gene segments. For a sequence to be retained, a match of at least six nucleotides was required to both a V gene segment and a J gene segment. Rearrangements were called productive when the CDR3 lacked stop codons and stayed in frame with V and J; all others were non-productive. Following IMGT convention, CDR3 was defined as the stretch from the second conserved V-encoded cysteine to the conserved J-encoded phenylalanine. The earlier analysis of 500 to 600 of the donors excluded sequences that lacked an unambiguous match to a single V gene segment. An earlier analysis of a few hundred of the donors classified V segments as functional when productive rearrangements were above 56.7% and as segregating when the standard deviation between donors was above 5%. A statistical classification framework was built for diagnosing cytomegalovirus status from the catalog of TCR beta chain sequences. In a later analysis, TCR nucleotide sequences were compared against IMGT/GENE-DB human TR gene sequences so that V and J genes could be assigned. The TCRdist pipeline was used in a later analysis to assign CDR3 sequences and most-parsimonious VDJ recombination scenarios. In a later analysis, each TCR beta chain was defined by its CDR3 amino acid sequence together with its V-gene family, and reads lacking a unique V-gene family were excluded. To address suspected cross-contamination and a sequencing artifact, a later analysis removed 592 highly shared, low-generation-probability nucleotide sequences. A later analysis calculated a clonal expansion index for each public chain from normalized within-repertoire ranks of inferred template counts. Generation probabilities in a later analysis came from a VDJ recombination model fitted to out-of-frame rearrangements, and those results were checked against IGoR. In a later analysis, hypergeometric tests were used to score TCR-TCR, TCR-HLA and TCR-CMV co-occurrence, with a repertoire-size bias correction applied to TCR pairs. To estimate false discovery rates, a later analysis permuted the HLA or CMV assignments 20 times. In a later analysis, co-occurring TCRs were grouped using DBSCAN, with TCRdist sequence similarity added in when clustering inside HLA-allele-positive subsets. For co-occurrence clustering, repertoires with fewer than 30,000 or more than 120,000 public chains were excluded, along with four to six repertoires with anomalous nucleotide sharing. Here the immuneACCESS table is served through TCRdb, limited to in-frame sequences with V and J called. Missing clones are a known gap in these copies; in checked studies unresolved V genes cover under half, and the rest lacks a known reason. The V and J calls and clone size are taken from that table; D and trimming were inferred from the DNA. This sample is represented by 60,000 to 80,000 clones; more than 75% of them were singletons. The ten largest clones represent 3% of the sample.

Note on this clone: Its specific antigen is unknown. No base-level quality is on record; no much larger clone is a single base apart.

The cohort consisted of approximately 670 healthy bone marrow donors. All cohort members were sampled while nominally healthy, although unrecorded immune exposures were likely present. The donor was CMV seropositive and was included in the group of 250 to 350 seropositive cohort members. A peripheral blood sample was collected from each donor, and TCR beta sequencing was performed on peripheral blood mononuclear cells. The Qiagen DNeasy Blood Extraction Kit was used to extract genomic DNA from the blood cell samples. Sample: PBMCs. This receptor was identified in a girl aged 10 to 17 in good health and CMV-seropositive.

The CDR3 amino acid sequence is: CASNQASGNTIYF. Read as DNA, the sequence is TGTGCCAGCAATCAGGCGTCTGGAAACACCATATATTTT. The chain joins TRBV25-1 to TRBJ1-3, with the D gene call left open. V is clipped by 7 bases and J by 1 base, and the sequence between their germline boundaries is 8 bases long. CDR1 and CDR2, per the germline V gene, are MGHDK and SYGVNS. The CDR3 spans 13 residues, from the cysteine through the phenylalanine. Here the CDR3 DNA is all that survives: 39 bases in frame from base 1.